The clone carrying this T cell receptor (beta chain) was detected once. The antigen is unknown. TCRdb reprocessed the reads with MiXCR, giving one entry per CDR3 protein. The table shows fewer than 1,000,000 distinct CDR3 sequences, with under 40% occurring only once. Germline V gives CDR1 WSHSY, CDR2 SAAADI. There are 15 residues in the CDR3. Trimming removed 2 bases from V and 1 base from J, with 10 bases in between. The record originates from a study of T cell repertoires in cytomegalovirus infection. Looking at the study overall: An indication of both CMV infection and matching HLA type came from public TCR beta signatures.

Regarding the study as a whole: CMV-specific TCR beta clonotypes restricted by HLA-C dominated the ex vivo response. The cumulative frequency of public TCR beta families distinguished individuals who carried CMV together with the relevant HLA.

The chain is built from TRBV10-2 and TRBJ2-3; D might be TRBD2 (6 bases). The input for sequencing was cultured CD8+ T cells from PBMCs, taken from culture after CMV antigen stimulation. This TCR was sampled from a human donor in good health (CMV status not recorded). Some clones in this sample may be carry-over from other donors' samples. The CDR3 spells CASSEMSGGTDTQYF. For the CDR3, the DNA is TGCGCCAGCAGTGAGATGTCGGGGGGCACAGATACGCAGTATTTT.